This T cell receptor beta chain derives from a study of blood T cells in healthy people across ages. Study-level results: Long-lived and aged donors differed, with more naive CD4+ cells and higher diversity in the long-lived. The fall in TCR beta diversity per million T cells was roughly linear with age. Naive T cell percentage showed a strong correlation with TCR beta diversity.

This CDR3 has 15 residues. Germline assignment: CDR1 SGHTA and CDR2 FQGNSA. V lost 3 bases and J 0 bases, leaving 12 bases between the germline ends. PCR was performed a second time for about 7 to 12 cycles using a sample-barcoded 5' primer and a J-beta primer mix. MiXCR, applied by TCRdb to the 5' RACE reads, yields one record per CDR3 protein. Of approximately 810,000 distinct CDR3 sequences in the sample, under 40% were seen once. Drawing of peripheral blood yielded 7.5 to 10 milliliters from each donor. This clonotype was detected many times. Its antigen is not identified. The sequence was obtained from a man younger than 30 in good health. The rearrangement uses TRBV7-2 and TRBJ2-7; D tentatively fits TRBD1 or TRBD2 (5 bases each). The sequencing input was blood. This CDR3 reads CASSFRDGISYEQYF. CDR3 nucleotide sequence: TGTGCCAGCAGCTTCCGGGACGGAATCTCCTACGAGCAGTACTTC. The full variable domain, in which reference TRBV7-2 and TRBJ2-7 provide the parts outside the CDR3, is GAGVSQSPSNKVTEKGKDVELRCDPISGHTALYWYRQSLGQGLEFLIYFQGNSAPDKSGLPSDRFSAERTGGSVSTLTIQRTQQEDSAVYLCASSFRDGISYEQYFGPGTRLTVT.